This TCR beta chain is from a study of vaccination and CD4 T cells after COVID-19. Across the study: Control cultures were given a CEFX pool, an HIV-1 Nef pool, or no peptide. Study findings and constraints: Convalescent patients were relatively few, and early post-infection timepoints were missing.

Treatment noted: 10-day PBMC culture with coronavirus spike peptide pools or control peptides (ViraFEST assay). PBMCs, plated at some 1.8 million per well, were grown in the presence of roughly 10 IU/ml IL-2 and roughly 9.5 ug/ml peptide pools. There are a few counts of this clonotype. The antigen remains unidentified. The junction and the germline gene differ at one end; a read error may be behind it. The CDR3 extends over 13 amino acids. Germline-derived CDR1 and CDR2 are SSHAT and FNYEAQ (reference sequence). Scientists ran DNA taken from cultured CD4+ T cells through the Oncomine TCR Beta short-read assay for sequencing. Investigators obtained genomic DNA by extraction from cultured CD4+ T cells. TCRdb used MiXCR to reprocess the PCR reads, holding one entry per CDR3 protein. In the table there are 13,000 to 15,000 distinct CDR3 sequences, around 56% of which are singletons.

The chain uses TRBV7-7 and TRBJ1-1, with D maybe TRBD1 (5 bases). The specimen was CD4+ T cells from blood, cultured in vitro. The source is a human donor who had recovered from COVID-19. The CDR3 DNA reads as TGTGCTAGCAGCCCGACAGACAACACTGAAGCTTTCTTT. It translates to CASSPTDNTEAFF.